What follows are 15 T cell receptor beta chains derived from one specimen sequenced in a study of T cell responses to AZD1222 COVID-19 vaccine. Generated by immunoSEQ multiplex PCR, the TCRdb table keeps only in-frame clones and is missing some. The sample has more than 100,000 clones; 85% to 95% are singletons. The sequencing used peripheral blood, collected on day 0 of AZD1222 vaccination. The receptor source for this set is an adult in good health.

V is TRBV4-2 and J is TRBJ1-6, with TRBD1 as a possible D gene (5 bases). Germline loops: CDR1 LGHNA, CDR2 YNFKEQ. V was trimmed by 1 base and J by 7 bases, leaving 14 bases between them. CDR3 length: 16 residues. Written as DNA, the CDR3 is TGTGCCAGCAGCCAAGGTAGAGGGGACGGGAATTCACCCCTCCACTTT. Translated, it gives CASSQGRGDGNSPLHF.

The V call is TRBV6-5, the J call TRBJ2-7; D is possibly TRBD1 or TRBD2 (5 bases each). The ends were cut back, 6 bases at V and 7 bases at J, with 16 bases in the middle. CDR1 is MNHEY, CDR2 SVGAGI, per germline. The CDR3 has 13 residues. The CDR3 is CASSSNDWGEQYF. The CDR3 bases are TGTGCCAGCAGCTCGAATGATTGGGGGGAGCAGTACTTC.

This chain's CDR3 is CASSPSRAFYNSPLHF. CDR3 nucleotide sequence: TGTGCCAGCAGCCCCTCCCGGGCCTTCTATAATTCACCCCTCCACTTT. The genes are TRBV7-6 and TRBJ1-6; D not certain. The CDR3 is made up of 16 amino acids. Germline lookup yields CDR1 SGHVS and CDR2 FNYEAQ. V was cut by 5 bases and J by 3 bases, with 14 bases left in between.

The chain combines TRBV19 with TRBJ1-4; 12 bases are shared with TRBD1. The ends lost 5 bases at V and 8 bases at J; junction bases unmatched: 6. Germline CDR1 is LNHDA and CDR2 is SQIVND (reference sequence). The CDR3 is 15 residues long. The CDR3 protein is CASSRGQGAYEKLFF. The CDR3 bases are TGTGCCAGTAGTCGGGGACAGGGGGCGTACGAAAAACTGTTTTTT.

The CDR3 loop reads CASRLTATYEQYF. CDR3 nucleotides: TGTGCCAGCAGATTGACAGCCACCTACGAGCAGTACTTC. The chain is built from TRBV5-8 and TRBJ2-7; possibly TRBD1 for D (5 bases). Trimming took 5 bases from V and 2 from J, leaving 11 bases between them. The CDR3 contains 13 residues. Germline V gives CDR1 SGHTS, CDR2 YDEGEE.

The chain carries TRBV9 and TRBJ1-3, with TRBD1 matching 10 bases. Looked up from germline, CDR1 is SGDLS and CDR2 is YYNGEE. V lost 3 bases and J lost 2; bases outside the gene matches: 5. This CDR3 comprises 16 residues. CDR3 loop: CASSERGQGPGNTIYF. CDR3 DNA sequence: TGTGCCAGCAGCGAGCGGGGACAGGGGCCTGGAAACACCATATATTTT.

This clone was picked up one time. The genes are TRBV2 and TRBJ1-2, with D unresolved. Germline CDR1 reads SNHLY; CDR2 reads FYNNEI. The CDR3 extends over 15 amino acids. V shed 0 bases and J shed 8 bases, with 16 bases lying between them. CDR3 DNA sequence: TGTGCCAGCAGTGAAGCGGGCAGATCCCTTCCAGGCTACACCTTC. Encoded protein: CASSEAGRSLPGYTF.

The chain carries TRBV3-1 (or the pseudogene TRBV3-2) and TRBJ2-1, with 9 bases fitting TRBD1. The CDR3 length is 18 residues. The J segment lost 4 bases and the V segment lost 4 bases, leaving 14 bases of the junction unmatched. Looked up from germline, CDR1 is LGHDT and CDR2 is YNNKEL (reference sequence). The CDR3 nucleotides are TGTGCCAGCAGCCCGCCCGACAGGGGACAGGGACCTTACAATGAGCAGTTCTTC. It translates to CASSPPDRGQGPYNEQFF.

This CDR3 is CASSIGQGSGNEQFF. DNA for the CDR3: TGTGCCAGTAGTATAGGGCAGGGATCGGGCAATGAGCAGTTCTTC. The chain couples TRBV19 to TRBJ2-1, with D perhaps TRBD1 (5 bases). Trimming stripped 1 base from V and 6 bases from J, with 13 bases between. CDR1 is LNHDA and CDR2 is SQIVND in the germline V gene (reference sequence). The length of the CDR3 is 15 residues. Full variable domain (outside the CDR3, taken from reference TRBV19 and TRBJ2-1): DGGITQSPKYLFRKEGQNVTLSCEQNLNHDAMYWYRQDPGQGLRLIYYSQIVNDFQKGDIAEGYSVSREKKESFPLTVTSAQKNPTAFYLCASSIGQGSGNEQFFGPGTRLTVL.

The rearrangement uses TRBV5-6 and TRBJ2-7; D may be TRBD1 or TRBD2 (5 bases each). This CDR3 region has 13 residues. V shed 3 bases and J shed 1 base, with 8 bases lying between them. CDR1 is SGHDT and CDR2 is YYEEEE in the germline V gene. The CDR3 DNA reads as TGTGCCAGCAGCTGGGACGGATCCTACGAGCAGTACTTC. Translation: CASSWDGSYEQYF.

This clone occurred a few times. The V and J genes are TRBV7-9 and TRBJ2-2, with D tentatively TRBD1 or TRBD2 (6 bases each). Germline values: CDR1 SEHNR, CDR2 FQNEAQ (reference sequence). The CDR3 is 13 residues long. Between the trimmed V and J ends, which lost 11 bases and 0 bases, there was a span of 10 bases. CDR3 amino acids: CAAGTTNTGELFF. CDR3 DNA: TGTGCCGCGGGGACAACGAACACCGGGGAGCTGTTTTTT.

The chain couples TRBV19 to TRBJ1-5; D is undetermined. Germline CDR1 and CDR2: LNHDA and SQIVND (reference sequence). The ends were cut back, 3 bases at V and 1 base at J, with 7 bases in the middle. The CDR3 extends over 14 amino acids. The CDR3 coding sequence is TGTGCCAGTAGTATGGGCAGGAGCAATCAGCCCCAGCATTTT. It yields the protein CASSMGRSNQPQHF.

The chain employs TRBV7-6 and TRBJ1-3; TRBD1 agrees at 7 bases. CDR1 is SGHVS, CDR2 FNYEAQ, per germline. The CDR3 spans 16 residues. The J segment lost 4 bases and the V segment lost 0 bases, leaving 6 bases of the junction unmatched. CDR3 protein: CASSLARGRSGNTIYF. CDR3 in DNA: TGTGCCAGCAGCTTAGCGAGGGGGCGATCAGGAAACACCATATATTTT.

This clone has a single count. The chain couples TRBV28 to TRBJ2-5; a weak D match, TRBD2 (6 bases). This CDR3 has 17 amino acids. CDR1 and CDR2 (germline): MDHEN, SYDVKM. The V end was cut by 3 bases, the J end by 3 bases, with 20 bases between. CDR3 in DNA: TGTGCCAGCAGTTTGCCCCTCGGGGGAGCTGAGAAAGAGACCCAGTACTTC. It translates to CASSLPLGGAEKETQYF.

The chain is built from TRBV14 and TRBJ2-5; D remains ambiguous. Trimming pared 4 bases from V and 4 bases from J, leaving 4 bases between. CDR1 SGHDN and CDR2 FVKESK come from the germline V gene. The CDR3 consists of 11 residues. The CDR3 region is CASSPGETQYF. CDR3 bases: TGTGCCAGCAGCCCGGGAGAGACCCAGTACTTC.